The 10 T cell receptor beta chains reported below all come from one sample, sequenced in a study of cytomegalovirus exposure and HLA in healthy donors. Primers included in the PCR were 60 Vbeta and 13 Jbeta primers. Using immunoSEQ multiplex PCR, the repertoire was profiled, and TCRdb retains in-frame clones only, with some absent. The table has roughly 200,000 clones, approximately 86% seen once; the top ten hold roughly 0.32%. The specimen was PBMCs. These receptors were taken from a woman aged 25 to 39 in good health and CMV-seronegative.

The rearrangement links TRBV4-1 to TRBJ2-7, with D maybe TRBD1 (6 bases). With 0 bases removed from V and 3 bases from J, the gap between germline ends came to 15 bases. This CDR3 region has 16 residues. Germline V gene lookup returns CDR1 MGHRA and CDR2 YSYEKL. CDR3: CASSQEATGHSYEQYF. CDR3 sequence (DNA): TGCGCCAGCAGCCAAGAGGCGACAGGACACAGCTACGAGCAGTACTTC.

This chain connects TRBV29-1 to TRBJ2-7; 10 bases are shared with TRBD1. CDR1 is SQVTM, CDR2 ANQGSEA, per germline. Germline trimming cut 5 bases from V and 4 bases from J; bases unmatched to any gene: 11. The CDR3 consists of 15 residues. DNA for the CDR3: TGCAGCGTTCGTAATCCGGGACAGGGGTCTTACGAGCAGTACTTC. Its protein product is CSVRNPGQGSYEQYF.

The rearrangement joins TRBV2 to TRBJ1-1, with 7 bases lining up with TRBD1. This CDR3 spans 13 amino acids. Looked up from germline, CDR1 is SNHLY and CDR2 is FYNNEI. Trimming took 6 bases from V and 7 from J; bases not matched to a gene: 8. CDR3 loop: CASSQGGSGEAFF. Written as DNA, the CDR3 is TGTGCCAGCAGCCAGGGGGGATCGGGTGAAGCTTTCTTT.

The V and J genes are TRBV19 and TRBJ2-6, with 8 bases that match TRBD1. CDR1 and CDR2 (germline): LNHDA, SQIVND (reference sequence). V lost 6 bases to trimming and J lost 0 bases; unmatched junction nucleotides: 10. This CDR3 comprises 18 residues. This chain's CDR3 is CASSISGTGNSGANVLTF. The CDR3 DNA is TGTGCCAGTAGCATATCCGGGACAGGAAACTCTGGGGCCAACGTCCTGACTTTC.

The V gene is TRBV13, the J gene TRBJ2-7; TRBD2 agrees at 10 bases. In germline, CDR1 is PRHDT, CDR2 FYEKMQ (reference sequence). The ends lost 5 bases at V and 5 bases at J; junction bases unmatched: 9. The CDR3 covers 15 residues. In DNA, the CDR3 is TGTGCCAGCAGCCCATCAGGTAGCGGGAGGCACGAGCAGTACTTC. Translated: CASSPSGSGRHEQYF.

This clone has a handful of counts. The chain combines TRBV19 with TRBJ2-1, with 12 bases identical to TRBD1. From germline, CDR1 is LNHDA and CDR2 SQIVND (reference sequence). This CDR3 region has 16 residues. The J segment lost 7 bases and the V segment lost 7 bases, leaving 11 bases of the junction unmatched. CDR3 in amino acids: CASKPLGTGGRNEQFF. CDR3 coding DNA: TGTGCCAGTAAACCGCTTGGGACAGGGGGCAGGAATGAGCAGTTCTTC.

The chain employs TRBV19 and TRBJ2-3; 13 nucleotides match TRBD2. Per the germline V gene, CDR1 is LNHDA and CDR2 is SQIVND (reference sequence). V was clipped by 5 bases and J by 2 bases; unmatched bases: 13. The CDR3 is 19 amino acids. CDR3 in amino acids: CASSFGLAGAVQLTDTQYF. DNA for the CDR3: TGTGCCAGTAGTTTTGGACTAGCGGGAGCCGTACAACTCACAGATACGCAGTATTTT.

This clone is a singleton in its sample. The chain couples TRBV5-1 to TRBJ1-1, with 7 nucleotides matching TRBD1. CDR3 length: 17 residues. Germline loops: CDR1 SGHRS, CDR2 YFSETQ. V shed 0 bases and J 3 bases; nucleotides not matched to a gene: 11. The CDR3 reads CASSLGQGVISDTEAFF. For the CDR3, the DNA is TGCGCCAGCAGCTTGGGACAGGGAGTGATTTCGGACACTGAAGCTTTCTTT.

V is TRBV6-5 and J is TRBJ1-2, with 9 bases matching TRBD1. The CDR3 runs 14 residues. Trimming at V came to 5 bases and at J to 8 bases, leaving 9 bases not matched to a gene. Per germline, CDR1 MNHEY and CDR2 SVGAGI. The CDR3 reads CASSEVGQGSGYTF. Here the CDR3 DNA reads TGTGCCAGCAGTGAAGTCGGACAGGGGAGCGGCTACACCTTC.

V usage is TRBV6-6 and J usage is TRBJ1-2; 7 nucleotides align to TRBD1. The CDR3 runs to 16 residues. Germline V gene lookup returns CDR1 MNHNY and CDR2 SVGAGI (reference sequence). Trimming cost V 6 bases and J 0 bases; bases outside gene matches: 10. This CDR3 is CASRPGTGVANYGYTF. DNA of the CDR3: TGTGCCAGCAGGCCTGGAACAGGGGTCGCTAACTATGGCTACACCTTC.